This T cell receptor (beta chain) was captured by sequencing in a study of cytomegalovirus exposure and HLA in healthy donors. Study findings and constraints: Most CMV-associated TCR beta chains appeared HLA-restricted in a later analysis. A previous analysis found most TCR beta V segments productive roughly 87% or roughly 30% of the time. Analysis was carried out at a later point, and it linked a missense DCLRE1C variant to TCR beta V- and J-gene trimming.

Each donor was healthy, and each was a bone marrow donor. PCR was performed using 60 Vbeta and 13 Jbeta primers. The assay was immunoSEQ multiplex PCR, and TCRdb's table has in-frame clones only and misses some. The sample lists tens of thousands of clones, 60% to 80% occurring once. Of note for this clone: What it recognizes is unknown.

Germline CDR1 is SEHNR and CDR2 is FQNEAQ (reference sequence). The length of the CDR3 is 15 residues. J lost 1 base, V lost 5 bases, and 5 bases had no gene match. This chain connects TRBV7-9 to TRBJ2-7; TRBD2 aligns across 10 bases. The receptor comes from a woman aged 40 to 55 in good health and CMV-seronegative. Source material: PBMCs. The CDR3 region has the DNA TGTGCCAGCAGCCCCCCGACTAGCGGGTCCTACGAGCAGTACTTC. It translates to CASSPPTSGSYEQYF. Complete variable domain (other parts from reference TRBV7-9 and TRBJ2-7): DTGVSQNPRHKITKRGQNVTFRCDPISEHNRLYWYRQTLGQGPEFLTYFQNEAQLEKSRLLSDRFSAERPKGSFSTLEIQRTEQGDSAMYLCASSPPTSGSYEQYFGPGTRLTVT.